The 22 T cell receptor beta chains presented below share a single source sample, sequenced in a study of cytomegalovirus exposure and HLA in healthy donors. Amplification used 60 Vbeta primers and 13 Jbeta primers. The method was immunoSEQ multiplex PCR; TCRdb's version includes in-frame clones alone and lacks a portion of them. The sample contains about 140,000 clones, approximately 82% of which appear only once. The sequenced sample consisted of PBMCs. These TCRs come from a woman aged 55-70 years in good health and CMV-seropositive.

The chain uses TRBV6-5 and TRBJ1-2; tentatively, D is TRBD1 (6 bases). V lost 6 bases to trimming and J lost 3 bases, with 14 bases between them. The CDR3 contains 14 residues. Germline V gene lookup returns CDR1 MNHEY and CDR2 SVGAGI. The CDR3 DNA reads as TGTGCCAGCAGAGACCGGGACACCGACTATGGCTACACCTTC. It encodes CASRDRDTDYGYTF.

The V and J genes are TRBV28 and TRBJ2-7; tentatively, D is TRBD2 (6 bases). The length of the CDR3 is 12 residues. V lost 6 bases, J lost 5 bases, and 11 bases lay in between. Germline-derived CDR1 and CDR2 are MDHEN and SYDVKM. The CDR3 region is CASSGSAHEQYF. The CDR3 DNA sequence: TGTGCCAGCAGCGGGAGCGCCCACGAGCAGTACTTC.

The rearrangement joins TRBV7-2 to TRBJ2-3; D is ambiguous. Germline V gives CDR1 SGHTA, CDR2 FQGNSA. V lost 2 bases and J 0 bases, leaving 15 bases between the germline ends. CDR3 length: 17 residues. CDR3 bases: TGTGCCAGCAGCTTATATGTGGCAGGTTCTAGCACAGATACGCAGTATTTT. It yields the protein CASSLYVAGSSTDTQYF.

The rearrangement links TRBV10-3 to TRBJ2-1; 9 bases align to TRBD1. Germline V gene lookup returns CDR1 ENHRY and CDR2 SYGVKD. The CDR3 has 15 amino acids. V gave up 4 bases and J gave up 6 bases; unmatched junction bases: 7. DNA of the CDR3: TGTGCCATCAGTGTAACCGGACAGGGGAGCAATGAGCAGTTCTTC. Encoded protein: CAISVTGQGSNEQFF.

This chain links TRBV27 with TRBJ2-7; TRBD1 might be the D (5 bases). Trimming shortened V by 2 bases and J by 3 bases, and 14 bases separated the two germline ends. This CDR3 spans 15 amino acids. CDR1 MNHEY and CDR2 SMNVEV come from the germline V gene (reference sequence). For the CDR3, the DNA is TGTGCCAGCAGTTTAGCCGGACATCCCTACTACGAGCAGTACTTC. Encoded protein: CASSLAGHPYYEQYF.

This rearrangement joins TRBV7-2 to TRBJ2-7; the match to TRBD2 covers 7 bases. This CDR3 contains 15 residues. Trimming cost V 2 bases and J 4 bases; bases outside gene matches: 8. Germline lookup yields CDR1 SGHTA and CDR2 FQGNSA. This CDR3 is CASSLTSVGRYEQYF. The CDR3 nucleotides read TGTGCCAGCAGCTTAACTAGCGTAGGGCGGTACGAGCAGTACTTC.

The rearrangement links TRBV29-1 to TRBJ1-1, with 10 nucleotides matching TRBD1. Germline CDR1 and CDR2: SQVTM and ANQGSEA. Trimming cost V 8 bases and J 5 bases; bases outside gene matches: 11. CDR3 size: 14 residues. CDR3 in DNA: TGCAGCACCTGGACAGGGGGAAGAGGGACTGAAGCTTTCTTT. This codes for CSTWTGGRGTEAFF. Together with reference TRBV29-1 and TRBJ1-1, the CDR3 gives the full variable domain: SAVISQKPSRDICQRGTSLTIQCQVDSQVTMMFWYRQQPGQSLTLIATANQGSEATYESGFVIDKFPISRPNLTFSTLTVSNMSPEDSSIYLCSTWTGGRGTEAFFGQGTRLTVV.

The rearrangement joins TRBV2 to TRBJ2-1; weak D call: TRBD2 (6 bases). Between the trimmed V and J ends, which lost 6 bases and 0 bases, there was a span of 6 bases. This CDR3 comprises 13 residues. Germline lookup yields CDR1 SNHLY and CDR2 FYNNEI. The CDR3 DNA sequence: TGTGCCAGCAGCGGGAGCTCCTACAATGAGCAGTTCTTC. This translates into CASSGSSYNEQFF.

V usage is TRBV19 and J usage is TRBJ1-1, with a tentative D call TRBD1 (5 bases). V shed 9 bases and J shed 1 base, with 6 bases lying between them. The CDR3 runs to 11 residues. CDR1 and CDR2 from the germline V gene are LNHDA and SQIVND (reference sequence). The CDR3 here is CASGGNTEAFF. The CDR3 DNA is TGTGCCAGCGGGGGGAACACTGAAGCTTTCTTT.

The chain couples TRBV4-1 to TRBJ1-5; 8 bases agree with TRBD1. The V and J ends lost 0 bases and 4 bases, in that order; junction bases with no gene match: 2. The CDR3 covers 15 residues. CDR1 is MGHRA and CDR2 is YSYEKL in the germline V gene. The CDR3 reads CASSQDDRGNQPQHF. In DNA, the CDR3 is TGCGCCAGCAGCCAAGATGACAGGGGTAATCAGCCCCAGCATTTT.

This clone was detected once. The genes are TRBV28 and TRBJ1-1, with TRBD1 matching over 7 bases. The CDR3 is 14 amino acids. Losses at the gene ends were 4 bases for V and 3 bases for J; bases not matched to a gene: 5. Germline CDR1 MDHEN, CDR2 SYDVKM. In nucleotides, the CDR3 is TGTGCCAGCAGTTCTCCCGGGACAGACACTGAAGCTTTCTTT. Its translation: CASSSPGTDTEAFF.

This chain joins TRBV7-2 and TRBJ2-7, with D possibly matching TRBD1 (5 bases). V was shortened by 1 base and J by 0 bases, with 10 bases between the two germline ends. Germline CDR1 SGHTA, CDR2 FQGNSA. CDR3 length equals 15 residues. The CDR3 bases are TGTGCCAGCAGCTTAGACAGGTTAAACTCCTACGAGCAGTACTTC. Amino acid sequence: CASSLDRLNSYEQYF.

The chain couples TRBV5-8 to TRBJ1-1; D is perhaps TRBD1 (5 bases). The CDR3 has 14 residues. Between the trimmed V and J ends, which lost 1 base and 7 bases, there was a span of 14 bases. The germline V gene has CDR1 SGHTS and CDR2 YDEGEE. The CDR3 DNA reads TGTGCCAGCAGCTTGCTAATGGGGCAGGATGAAGCTTTCTTT. Its translation: CASSLLMGQDEAFF.

The chain combines TRBV5-1 with TRBJ1-2; a possible D gene is TRBD1 (6 bases). The CDR3 extends over 13 amino acids. V was pared by 1 base and J by 8 bases, with 12 bases between. CDR1 SGHRS and CDR2 YFSETQ come from the germline V gene. The DNA for the CDR3 is TGCGCCAGCAGCTTGTCAGGGGTGGAAGGCTACACCTTC. It is translated as CASSLSGVEGYTF.

The chain couples TRBV11-2 to TRBJ2-1; D gene ambiguous. Trimming stripped 2 bases from V and 5 bases from J, with 7 bases between. Germline V lookup: CDR1 SGHAT, CDR2 FQNNGV. CDR3 length: 13 residues. The CDR3 loop reads CASSLSRNNEQFF. CDR3 nucleotides: TGTGCCAGCAGCTTAAGTAGAAACAATGAGCAGTTCTTC.

This chain uses TRBV28 with TRBJ2-5, with D possibly TRBD2 on 5 matching bases. V dropped 8 bases and J dropped 3 bases, with 13 bases sitting between them. CDR3 length: 13 residues. Germline values: CDR1 MDHEN, CDR2 SYDVKM. The CDR3 spells CASYLWGEETQYF. CDR3 bases: TGTGCCAGCTACCTGTGGGGAGAAGAGACCCAGTACTTC.

The rearrangement uses TRBV30 and TRBJ2-3; D is uncertain. Between the trimmed V and J ends, which lost 3 bases and 6 bases, there was a span of 7 bases. The CDR3 contains 11 residues. Germline V CDR1 and CDR2: GTSNPN, SVGIG (reference sequence). The CDR3 loop is CAWSLSDTQYF. CDR3 DNA sequence: TGTGCCTGGAGCTTAAGCGATACGCAGTATTTT.

This clone was detected once. This rearrangement joins TRBV5-1 to TRBJ2-3; D uncertain. Germline V gene sequence: CDR1 SGHRS, CDR2 YFSETQ. Trimming stripped 4 bases from V and 6 bases from J, with 15 bases between. The length of the CDR3 is 14 residues. The CDR3 reads CASSPQILVDTQYF. In nucleotides, the CDR3 is TGCGCCAGCAGCCCGCAGATCCTTGTGGATACGCAGTATTTT. Drawing the rest from reference TRBV5-1 and TRBJ2-3, the complete variable domain is KAGVTQTPRYLIKTRGQQVTLSCSPISGHRSVSWYQQTPGQGLQFLFEYFSETQRNKGNFPGRFSGRQFSNSRSEMNVSTLELGDSALYLCASSPQILVDTQYFGPGTRLTVL.

This clone showed up just once. This rearrangement joins TRBV5-1 to TRBJ2-7, with 8 bases that match TRBD1. Germline V CDR1 and CDR2: SGHRS, YFSETQ. The CDR3 loop spans 16 amino acids. The junction had 18 bases not matched to a gene; V was cut back by 7 bases and J by 6 bases. The CDR3 here is CASARTGNFVQSEQYF. The CDR3 nucleotides are TGCGCCAGCGCGCGGACAGGGAACTTCGTACAATCCGAGCAGTACTTC.

The rearrangement uses TRBV10-3 and TRBJ2-3, with D possibly TRBD1 on 6 matching bases. The V end was cut by 3 bases, the J end by 4 bases, with 17 bases between. CDR1 is ENHRY and CDR2 is SYGVKD in the germline V gene. The length of the CDR3 is 16 residues. The CDR3 here is CAISDPAAGVADTQYF. CDR3 bases: TGTGCCATCAGTGACCCCGCGGCAGGGGTGGCAGATACGCAGTATTTT.

This clone was found once. This CDR3 reads CASSTLRGNTEAFF. CDR3 sequence (DNA): TGTGCCAGCAGCACCCTGCGCGGGAACACTGAAGCTTTCTTT. The chain recombines TRBV5-6 with TRBJ1-1, with D unclear. The CDR3 loop spans 14 amino acids. The V gene's germline CDR1 is SGHDT and CDR2 YYEEEE. Trimming took 4 bases from V and 1 from J, leaving 11 bases between them. Full variable domain (rest looked up from reference TRBV5-6 and TRBJ1-1): DAGVTQSPTHLIKTRGQQVTLRCSPKSGHDTVSWYQQALGQGPQFIFQYYEEEERQRGNFPDRFSGHQFPNYSSELNVNALLLGDSALYLCASSTLRGNTEAFFGQGTRLTVV.

The chain joins TRBV29-1 to TRBJ2-5; 9 bases are shared with TRBD1. The CDR3 is 14 amino acids. V shed 6 bases and J 4 bases; nucleotides not matched to a gene: 9. From germline, CDR1 is SQVTM and CDR2 ANQGSEA. CDR3 in amino acids: CSVAQGASLETQYF. The CDR3 nucleotides read TGCAGCGTCGCACAGGGGGCTAGTTTAGAGACCCAGTACTTC.